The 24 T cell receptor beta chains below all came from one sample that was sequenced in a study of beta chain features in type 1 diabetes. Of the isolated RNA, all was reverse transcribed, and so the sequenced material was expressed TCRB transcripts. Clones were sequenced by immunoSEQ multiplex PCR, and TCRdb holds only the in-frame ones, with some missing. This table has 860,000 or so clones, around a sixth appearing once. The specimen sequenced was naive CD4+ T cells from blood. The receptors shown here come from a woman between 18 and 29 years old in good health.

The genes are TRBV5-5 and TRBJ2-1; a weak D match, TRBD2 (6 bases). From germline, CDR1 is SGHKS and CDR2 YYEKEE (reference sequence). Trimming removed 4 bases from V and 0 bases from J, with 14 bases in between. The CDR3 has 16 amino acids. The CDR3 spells CASSLGRDSSYNEQFF. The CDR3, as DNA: TGTGCCAGCAGCCTAGGGCGGGATAGCTCCTACAATGAGCAGTTCTTC.

This chain's CDR3 is CATGGPGQGPGNEQYF. Here the CDR3 DNA reads TGTGCCACCGGGGGACCGGGGCAGGGGCCGGGGAACGAGCAGTACTTC. The gene calls are TRBV19 and TRBJ2-7; D possibly matches TRBD1 or TRBD2 (6 bases each). CDR1 is LNHDA and CDR2 is SQIVND in the germline V gene (reference sequence). V dropped 10 bases and J dropped 5 bases, with 27 bases sitting between them. There are 16 residues in the CDR3.

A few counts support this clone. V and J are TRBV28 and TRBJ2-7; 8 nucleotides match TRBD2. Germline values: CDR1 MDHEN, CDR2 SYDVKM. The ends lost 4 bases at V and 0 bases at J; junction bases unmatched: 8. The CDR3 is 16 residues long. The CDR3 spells CASSSQLAAGSYEQYF. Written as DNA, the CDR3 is TGTGCCAGCAGTTCTCAACTAGCGGCTGGCTCCTACGAGCAGTACTTC.

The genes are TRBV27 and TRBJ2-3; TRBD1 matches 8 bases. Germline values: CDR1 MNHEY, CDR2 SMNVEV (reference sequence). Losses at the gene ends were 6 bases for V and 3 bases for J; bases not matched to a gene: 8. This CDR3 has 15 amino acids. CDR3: CASSPDRVITDTQYF. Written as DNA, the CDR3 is TGTGCCAGCAGCCCGGACAGGGTGATTACAGATACGCAGTATTTT.

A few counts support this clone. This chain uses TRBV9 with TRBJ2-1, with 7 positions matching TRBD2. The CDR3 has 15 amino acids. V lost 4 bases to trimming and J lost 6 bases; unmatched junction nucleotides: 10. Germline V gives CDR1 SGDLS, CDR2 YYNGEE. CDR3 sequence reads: CASSTAGEVINEQFF. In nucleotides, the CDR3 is TGTGCCAGCAGCACGGCGGGAGAGGTAATCAATGAGCAGTTCTTC.

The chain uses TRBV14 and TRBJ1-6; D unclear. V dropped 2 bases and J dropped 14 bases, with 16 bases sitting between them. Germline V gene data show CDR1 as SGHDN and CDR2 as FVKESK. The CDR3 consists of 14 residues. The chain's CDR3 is CASSQKGAVPSLHF. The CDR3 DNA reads TGTGCCAGCAGCCAAAAGGGAGCTGTTCCATCCCTCCACTTT.

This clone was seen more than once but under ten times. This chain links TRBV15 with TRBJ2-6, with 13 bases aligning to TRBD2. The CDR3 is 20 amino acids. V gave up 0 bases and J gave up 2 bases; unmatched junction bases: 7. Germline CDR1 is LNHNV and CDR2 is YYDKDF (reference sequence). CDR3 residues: CATSRDRGLAGVAGANVLTF. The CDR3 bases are TGTGCCACCAGCAGAGATAGAGGACTAGCGGGAGTGGCTGGGGCCAACGTCCTGACTTTC.

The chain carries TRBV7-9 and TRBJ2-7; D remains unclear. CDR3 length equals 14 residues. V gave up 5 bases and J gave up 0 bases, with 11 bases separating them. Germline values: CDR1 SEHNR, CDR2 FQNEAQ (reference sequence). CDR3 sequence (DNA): TGTGCCAGCAGCCCCACGTGGAGCTCCTACGAGCAGTACTTC. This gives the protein CASSPTWSSYEQYF.

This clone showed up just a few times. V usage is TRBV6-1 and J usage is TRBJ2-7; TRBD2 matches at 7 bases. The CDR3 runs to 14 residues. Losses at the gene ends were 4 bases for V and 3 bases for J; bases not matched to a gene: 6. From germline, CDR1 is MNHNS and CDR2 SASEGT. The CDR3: CASSGGGSFYEQYF. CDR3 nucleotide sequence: TGTGCCAGCAGTGGCGGCGGGAGTTTCTACGAGCAGTACTTC.

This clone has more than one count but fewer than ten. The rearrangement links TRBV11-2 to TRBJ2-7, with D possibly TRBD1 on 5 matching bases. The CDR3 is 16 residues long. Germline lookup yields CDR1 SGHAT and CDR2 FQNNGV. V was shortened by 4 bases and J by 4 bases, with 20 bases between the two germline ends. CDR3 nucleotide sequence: TGTGCCAGCAGCTCCCAAAACGTTCTTCAGGGTTACGAGCAGTACTTC. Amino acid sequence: CASSSQNVLQGYEQYF. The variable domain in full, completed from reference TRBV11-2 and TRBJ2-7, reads EAGVAQSPRYKIIEKRQSVAFWCNPISGHATLYWYQQILGQGPKLLIQFQNNGVVDDSQLPKDRFSAERLKGVDSTLKIQPAKLEDSAVYLCASSSQNVLQGYEQYFGPGTRLTVT.

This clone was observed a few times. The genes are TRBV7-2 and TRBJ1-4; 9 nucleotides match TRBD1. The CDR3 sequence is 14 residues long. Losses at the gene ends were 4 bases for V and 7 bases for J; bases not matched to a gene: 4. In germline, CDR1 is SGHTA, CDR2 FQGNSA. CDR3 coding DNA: TGTGCCAGCAGCTCGGGACAGGGCCGTGAAAAACTGTTTTTT. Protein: CASSSGQGREKLFF.

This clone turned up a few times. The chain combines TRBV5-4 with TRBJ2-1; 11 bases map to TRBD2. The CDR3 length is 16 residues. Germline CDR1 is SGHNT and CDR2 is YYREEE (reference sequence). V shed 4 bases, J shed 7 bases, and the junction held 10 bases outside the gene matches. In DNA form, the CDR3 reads TGTGCCAGCAGCGCCTCCGGGACTAGCGGCTTTAATGAGCAGTTCTTC. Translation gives CASSASGTSGFNEQFF. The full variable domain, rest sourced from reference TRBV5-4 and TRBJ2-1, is ETGVTQSPTHLIKTRGQQVTLRCSSQSGHNTVSWYQQALGQGPQFIFQYYREEENGRGNFPPRFSGLQFPNYSSELNVNALELDDSALYLCASSASGTSGFNEQFFGPGTRLTVL.

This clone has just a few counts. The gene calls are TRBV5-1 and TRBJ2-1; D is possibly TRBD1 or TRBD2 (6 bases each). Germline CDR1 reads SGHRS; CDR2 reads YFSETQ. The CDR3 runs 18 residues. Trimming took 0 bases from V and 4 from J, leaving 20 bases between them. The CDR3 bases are TGCGCCAGCAGCTTGGCCGGTTCTGCAGGGGCGGGATACAATGAGCAGTTCTTC. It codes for CASSLAGSAGAGYNEQFF.

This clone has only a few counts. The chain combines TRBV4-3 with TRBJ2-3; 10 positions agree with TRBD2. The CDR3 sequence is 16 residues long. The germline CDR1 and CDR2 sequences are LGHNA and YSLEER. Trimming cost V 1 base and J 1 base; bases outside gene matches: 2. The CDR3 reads CASSQVTSGGTDTQYF. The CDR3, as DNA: TGCGCCAGCAGCCAAGTAACTAGCGGGGGCACAGATACGCAGTATTTT.

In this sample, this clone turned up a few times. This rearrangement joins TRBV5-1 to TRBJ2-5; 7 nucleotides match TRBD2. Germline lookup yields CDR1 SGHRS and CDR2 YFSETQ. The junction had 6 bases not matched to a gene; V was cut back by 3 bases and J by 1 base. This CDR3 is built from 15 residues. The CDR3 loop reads CASSSLREIQETQYF. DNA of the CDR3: TGCGCCAGCAGCTCCCTGCGGGAGATCCAAGAGACCCAGTACTTC.

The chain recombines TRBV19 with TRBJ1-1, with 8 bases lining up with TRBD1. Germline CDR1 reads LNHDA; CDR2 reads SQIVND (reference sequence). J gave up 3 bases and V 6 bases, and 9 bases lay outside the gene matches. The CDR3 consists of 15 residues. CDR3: CASRGQGSGDTEAFF. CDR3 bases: TGTGCCAGTAGAGGACAGGGTAGCGGGGACACTGAAGCTTTCTTT.

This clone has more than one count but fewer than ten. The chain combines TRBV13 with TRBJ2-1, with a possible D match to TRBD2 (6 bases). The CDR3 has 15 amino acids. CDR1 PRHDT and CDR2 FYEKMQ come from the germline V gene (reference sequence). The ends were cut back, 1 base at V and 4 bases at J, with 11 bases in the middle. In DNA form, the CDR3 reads TGTGCCAGCAGCTTAGCCGGGACTGCATACAATGAGCAGTTCTTC. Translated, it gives CASSLAGTAYNEQFF.

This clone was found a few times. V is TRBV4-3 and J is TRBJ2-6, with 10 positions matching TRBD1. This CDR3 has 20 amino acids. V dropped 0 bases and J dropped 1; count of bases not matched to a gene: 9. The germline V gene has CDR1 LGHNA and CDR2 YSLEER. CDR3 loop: CASSQEMTGGAPSGANVLTF. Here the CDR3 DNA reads TGCGCCAGCAGCCAAGAAATGACAGGGGGCGCCCCGTCTGGGGCCAACGTCCTGACTTTC.

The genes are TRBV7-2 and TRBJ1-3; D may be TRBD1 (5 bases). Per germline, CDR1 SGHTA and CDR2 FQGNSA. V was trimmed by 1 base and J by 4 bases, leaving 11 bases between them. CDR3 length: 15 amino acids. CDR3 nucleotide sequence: TGTGCCAGCAGCTTAGTAGGGGTCCCCGGAAACACCATATATTTT. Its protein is CASSLVGVPGNTIYF.

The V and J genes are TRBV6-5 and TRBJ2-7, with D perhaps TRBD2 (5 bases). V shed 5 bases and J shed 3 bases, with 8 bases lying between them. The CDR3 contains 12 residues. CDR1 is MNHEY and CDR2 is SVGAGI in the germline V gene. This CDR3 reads CASSEGGYEQYF. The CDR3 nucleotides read TGTGCCAGCAGTGAGGGCGGCTACGAGCAGTACTTC.

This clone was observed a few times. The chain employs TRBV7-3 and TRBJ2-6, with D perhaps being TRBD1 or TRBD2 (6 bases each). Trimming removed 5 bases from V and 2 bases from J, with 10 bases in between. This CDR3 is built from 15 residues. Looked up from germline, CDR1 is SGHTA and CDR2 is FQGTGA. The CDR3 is CASSPRGAGANVLTF. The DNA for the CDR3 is TGTGCCAGCAGCCCTAGGGGGGCTGGGGCCAACGTCCTGACTTTC.

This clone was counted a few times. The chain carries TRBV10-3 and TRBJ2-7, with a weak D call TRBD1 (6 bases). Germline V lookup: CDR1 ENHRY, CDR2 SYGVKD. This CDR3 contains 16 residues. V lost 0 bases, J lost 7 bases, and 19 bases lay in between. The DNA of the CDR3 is TGTGCCATCAGTGAGTCTGTGAATCAGGGGCGAAAGGAGCAGTACTTC. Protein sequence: CAISESVNQGRKEQYF.

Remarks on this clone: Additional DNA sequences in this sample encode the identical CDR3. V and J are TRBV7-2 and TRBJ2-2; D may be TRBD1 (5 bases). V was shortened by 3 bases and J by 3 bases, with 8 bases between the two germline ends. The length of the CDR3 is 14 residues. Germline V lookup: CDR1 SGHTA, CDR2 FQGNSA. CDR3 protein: CASSLVRDTGELFF. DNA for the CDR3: TGTGCCAGCAGCTTGGTCAGGGACACCGGGGAGCTGTTTTTT.

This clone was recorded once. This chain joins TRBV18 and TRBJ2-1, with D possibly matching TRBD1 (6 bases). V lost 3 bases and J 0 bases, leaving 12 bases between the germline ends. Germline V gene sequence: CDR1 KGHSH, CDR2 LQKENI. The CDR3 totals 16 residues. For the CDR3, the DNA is TGTGCCAGCTCACCTCGGGGACATAGCTCCTACAATGAGCAGTTCTTC. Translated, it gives CASSPRGHSSYNEQFF.